The clone carrying this T cell receptor (beta chain) occurred many times. Researchers made TCR beta libraries by using iRepertoire HTBI primers and running Arm-PCR on CDR3 regions. Authors' methods: Looking across samples, the authors found approximately 60 TRBV and 13 to 15 TRBJ segments. Using its own MiXCR run on the multiplex PCR reads, TCRdb lists one record per CDR3 protein. TCRdb, not the authors, supplied the V and J calls. Of approximately 290,000 distinct CDR3 sequences in the sample, 20% to 25% are singletons; the top ten hold 56%. The data derive from a study of regulatory T cells in long-lasting Graves disease. Unmatched junction bases numbered 6, after V lost 6 bases and J lost 5 bases. Per germline, CDR1 SGHTA and CDR2 FQGNSA. CDR3 length: 13 amino acids. Noted time point: persistent/refractory GD, antithyroid drugs over 5 years with positive TRAb. The TCR library was made from RNA that had been extracted from PBMCs in TRIzol.

The material sequenced was peripheral blood mononuclear cells (PBMCs), taken when the disease was refractory, from a patient treated with antithyroid drugs. This clonotype was obtained from a female donor with Graves disease. The chain couples TRBV7-2 to TRBJ2-5, with TRBD1 identical over 7 bases. The CDR3 DNA reads as TGTGCCAGCAGTCCTGGGACAGCTGAGACCCAGTACTTC. Translating it yields CASSPGTAETQYF.